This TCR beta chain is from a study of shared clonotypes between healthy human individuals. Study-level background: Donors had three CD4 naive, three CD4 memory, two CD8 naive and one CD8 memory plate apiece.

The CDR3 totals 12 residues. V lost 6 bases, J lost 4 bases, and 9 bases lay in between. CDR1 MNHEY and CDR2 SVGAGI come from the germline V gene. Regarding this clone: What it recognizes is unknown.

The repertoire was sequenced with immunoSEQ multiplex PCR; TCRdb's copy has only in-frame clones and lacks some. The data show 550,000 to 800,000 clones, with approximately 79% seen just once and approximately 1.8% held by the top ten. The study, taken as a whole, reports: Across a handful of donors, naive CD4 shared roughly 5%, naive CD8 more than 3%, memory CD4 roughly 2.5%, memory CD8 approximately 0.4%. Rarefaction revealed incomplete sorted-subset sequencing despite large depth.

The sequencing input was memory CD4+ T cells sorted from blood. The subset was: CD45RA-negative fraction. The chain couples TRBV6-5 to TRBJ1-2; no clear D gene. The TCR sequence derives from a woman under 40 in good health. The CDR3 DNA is TGTGCCAGCAGGGGTTCCCTCTATGGCTACACCTTC. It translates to CASRGSLYGYTF.